This note documents a single T cell receptor (beta chain) sequence. Its antigen is currently not known. No much larger clone exists at a distance of one base, and base qualities are not known. The entry originates in a study of beta chain features in type 1 diabetes (dated by TCRdb to the late 2010s). As for the study more broadly: Mean age, gender distribution, total cell number and subset yield did not differ between patients and healthy donors. A total of 107,917,701 sorted cells were examined across all samples, and a strong correlation was observed between cell number per subset and RNA yield. In the study, TCRB repertoires of sorted circulating CD4+ T cell subsets from recently diagnosed type 1 diabetes patients were compared with those of matched healthy donors. Naive and central memory subsets were obtained from all 30 or so donors, but regulatory and stem cell-like memory subsets were isolated from only 8 patients and roughly 8 healthy donors.

Paper-wide results and their limitations: Only small numbers of individuals were included in the HLA sub-analyses, which left unresolved whether HLA type had any influence on TCRB rearrangement. At VDJ recombination sites, patients with type 1 diabetes made fewer insertions and deleted more nucleotides, a pattern implying thymic rearrangement abnormalities. Shorter templates might have been favored by PCR, but patient and control samples were amplified and corrected together, so both groups would have been affected equally by any skew. In all four CD4+ subsets, TCRB CDR3 length was moderately but significantly shorter in type 1 diabetes patients. Naive, central memory and regulatory TCRB repertoires appeared to be more alike among patients than among healthy donors. Because cDNA was sequenced instead of genomic DNA, activated cells with high expression could be over-represented, although the groups did not differ in activation or CD3 levels.

Including cysteine and phenylalanine, the CDR3 has 16 amino acids. Only the CDR3 portion is preserved as DNA: 48 bases, with reading frame beginning at the first base. CDR1 SGHRS and CDR2 YFSETQ were looked up in the germline V gene. V lost 4 bases and J lost 1 base; the stretch between them is 17 bases long. Each donor gave one peripheral blood draw, roughly 110 mL on average, collected into heparinised tubes. A BD FACSAria II and a panel including CD45RO, CCR7, CD25, CD127, CD95 and CD27 were used to sort naive, central memory, regulatory and stem cell-like memory CD4+ T cells. All sorted populations exceeded 98% purity. PBMCs were isolated right away by Lymphoprep density gradient centrifugation and were stained directly, without culture. To minimize batch effects, samples were stained and sorted in pairs, one healthy donor with one patient per experiment. The entire amount of isolated RNA was reverse transcribed using the High Capacity cDNA Reverse Transcription Kit, so the sequenced TCRB transcripts were expressed ones. Deep immunoSEQ sequencing was performed on naive, central memory and regulatory T cell samples, with an average of roughly 3.3 million total reads per sample. Sorted cells were lysed in RLT buffer and RNA was extracted with DNase-treated RNeasy Micro or Mini kits, depending on cell number. To prevent cross-contamination, every cell subset was processed on its own, while patient and healthy donor samples were processed together. Using the immunoSEQ multiplex PCR, TCRB sequences were amplified from cDNA into 87-bp fragments spanning the CDR3 region. Sequencing of the amplicons was performed on the Illumina HiSeq platform. Per the source publication's procedure: Synthetic template baselines were used to correct PCR bias computationally, reads within Hamming distance 2 were collapsed, and singletons that could not be merged were discarded. Reads were aligned against IMGT to assign V, D and J genes, CDR3 length and insertions or deletions at six rearrangement sites. Within each subset, clonotype counts were normalized to sorted cell number, after which true diversity and Gini coefficients were computed with the tcR R package. The overlap coefficient, calculated on TCRB nucleotide sequences, was used to measure repertoire sharing. Out-of-frame TCRB sequences from naive cells were analyzed as a proxy for the pre-selection repertoire. The clones in this table, taken by TCRdb from immuneACCESS, are in-frame only. Not every clone is retained; where verified, under half of the shortfall comes from an unresolved V gene, and the cause of the rest is unknown. That table gives V, J and clone size, and the DNA gave D and trimming. The table for this sample lists more than 300,000 clones; around 13% of them were counted only once. Jointly, the top ten make up about 0.017% of the sample.

This receptor was taken from a man younger than 35 in good health. The rearrangement joined TRBV5-1 to TRBJ2-5; the D gene is possibly TRBD2, with 5 bases matching. The specimen was naive CD4+ T cells from blood. According to the study, the label for this sample's cell subset or site signals: true naive CD4+ T cells. The DNA reads as follows: TGCGCCAGCAGCCTGAACCCAGCGGAGCCCCAAGAGACCCAGTACTTC. It translates to CASSLNPAEPQETQYF.